What follows are 21 T cell receptor beta chains derived from one specimen sequenced in a study of T cell repertoires in cytomegalovirus infection (dated by TCRdb to between 2019 and 2020). Their antigen targets remain unknown. TCRdb names Illumina HiSeq 1500 as the instrument used. Starting from the raw public reads, TCRdb applied fastp trimming at Q25, assembled clones with MiXCR and retained in-frame beta chains. Identical CDR3 protein sequences are pooled into one entry, listed with their most common genes and DNA. The sample has about 890,000 distinct CDR3 sequences on record, around 32% of them singletons. Clones ranked in the top ten supply over 13% of the sample. According to the study, the label for this sample's treatment or condition signals: in vitro stimulation with specific CMV peptide epitopes to enrich CMV-specific T cells. The material sequenced was cultured CD8+ T cells from PBMCs, taken from culture after CMV antigen stimulation. The source of these receptors is a human donor in good health (CMV status not recorded). Some clones in this sample may be carry-over from other donors' samples.

The sample holds a few counts of this clonotype. This chain joins TRBV29-1 and TRBJ1-3; possible D gene TRBD1, 5 bases. Germline V CDR1 and CDR2: SQVTM, ANQGSEA. There are 13 residues in the CDR3. The V and J ends lost 2 bases and 8 bases respectively, with 13 bases between them. CDR3 sequence: CSVEKTDSDTIYF. The DNA for the CDR3 is TGCAGCGTTGAAAAGACAGATTCCGACACCATATATTTT.

This clonotype was counted many times. The chain uses TRBV7-2 and TRBJ1-3, with D unresolved. V was shortened by 1 base and J by 2 bases, with 6 bases between the two germline ends. CDR3 length equals 14 residues. CDR1 and CDR2 from the germline V gene are SGHTA and FQGNSA. The CDR3 coding sequence is TGTGCCAGCAGCTTAGAGGCGGCTGGAAACACCATATATTTT. Translating gives CASSLEAAGNTIYF.

The CDR3 loop reads CASSYSSQPSFNYGYTF. The DNA of the CDR3 is TGTGCCAGCAGTTACTCGTCCCAGCCTTCCTTTAACTATGGCTACACCTTC. This rearrangement joins TRBV6-5 to TRBJ1-2; D call uncertain. Germline CDR1 MNHEY, CDR2 SVGAGI. Trimming removed 0 bases from V and 1 base from J, with 15 bases in between. CDR3 size: 17 residues.

The chain employs TRBV7-9 and TRBJ2-4, with 7 bases matching TRBD2. This CDR3 has 16 amino acids. The germline CDR1 and CDR2 sequences are SEHNR and FQNEAQ (reference sequence). V was pared by 4 bases and J by 0 bases, with 6 bases of the junction left unmatched. CDR3 loop: CASSSGGGTAKNIQYF. Written as DNA, the CDR3 is TGTGCCAGCAGCTCTGGGGGGGGGACAGCCAAAAACATTCAGTACTTC.

A few counts support this clonotype. This chain's CDR3 is CASSLIDSGNEAFF. The DNA for the CDR3 is TGTGCCAGCAGCCTCATCGACAGCGGTAATGAAGCTTTCTTT. The V call is TRBV7-9, the J call TRBJ1-1; tentative D call: TRBD1 (5 bases). Germline CDR1 is SEHNR and CDR2 is FQNEAQ (reference sequence). The CDR3 extends over 14 amino acids. V lost 5 bases to trimming and J lost 7 bases, with 17 bases between them.

This clonotype was seen only once. The chain has TRBV5-1 and TRBJ1-1, with 8 nucleotides matching TRBD1. Losses at the gene ends were 2 bases for V and 3 bases for J; bases not matched to a gene: 6. The CDR3 contains 15 residues. Germline V gene data show CDR1 as SGHRS and CDR2 as YFSETQ. The CDR3 protein is CASSFRQGSHTEAFF. The CDR3 bases are TGCGCCAGCAGCTTTCGACAGGGGAGTCACACTGAAGCTTTCTTT.

The chain has TRBV10-3 and TRBJ1-2; D gene uncertain. The CDR3 loop spans 13 amino acids. Germline values: CDR1 ENHRY, CDR2 SYGVKD. V was trimmed by 3 bases and J by 6 bases, leaving 11 bases between them. The CDR3 protein is CAISDLGPDGYTF. CDR3 DNA: TGTGCCATCAGTGATTTGGGTCCGGATGGCTACACCTTC.

The rearrangement uses TRBV7-8 and TRBJ2-5; D not certain. CDR1 and CDR2 (germline): SGHVS, FQNEAQ. CDR3 length: 16 residues. Trimming cost V 1 base and J 4 bases, with 16 bases left between them. The CDR3 region is CASSLDENPPVETQYF. DNA for the CDR3: TGTGCCAGCAGCTTAGACGAGAATCCCCCGGTAGAGACCCAGTACTTC.

This clonotype was found a few times. The rearrangement uses TRBV7-9 and TRBJ1-2, with unresolved D. Germline V CDR1 and CDR2: SEHNR, FQNEAQ (reference sequence). The CDR3 runs 13 residues. V lost 0 bases and J lost 1, with 3 bases in between. The CDR3 protein is CASSLAINYGYTF. DNA for the CDR3: TGTGCCAGCAGCTTAGCCATTAACTATGGCTACACCTTC.

For this clonotype: A much larger clone lies a single base off, so this may be a read error. This sequence joins TRBV7-2 and TRBJ1-2; D possibly corresponds to TRBD1 (6 bases). The length of the CDR3 is 15 residues. Per the germline V gene, CDR1 is SGHTA and CDR2 is FQGNSA. The ends were cut back, 5 bases at V and 8 bases at J, with 21 bases in the middle. The CDR3 region is CASSLPDTGPPGYTF. The CDR3 DNA reads as TGTGCCAGCAGCCTACCCGATACAGGGCCCCCGGGCTACACCTTC.

This clonotype was seen a few times. The CDR3 sequence: CASKSDIQYF. CDR3 DNA sequence: TGTGCCAGCAAATCGGACATTCAGTACTTC. The chain joins TRBV6-2 or TRBV6-3 to TRBJ2-4, with D unclear. The CDR3 contains 10 residues. Trimming took 7 bases from V and 8 from J, leaving 6 bases between them. Germline CDR1 and CDR2: MNHEY and SVGEGT.

This clonotype came up once. Sequence at one end of the junction differs from germline and may be a read error. The chain carries TRBV7-9 and TRBJ2-2, with TRBD1 identical over 10 bases. The CDR3 runs to 16 residues. The germline V gene has CDR1 SEHNR and CDR2 FQNEAQ (reference sequence). The CDR3: CVSSFRQGARTGELFF. DNA of the CDR3: TGTGTCAGCAGCTTTAGACAGGGGGCGCGAACCGGGGAGCTGTTTTTT. The variable domain in full, with the rest retrieved from reference TRBV7-9 and TRBJ2-2, is DTGVSQNPRHKITKRGQNVTFRCDPISEHNRLYWYRQTLGQGPEFLTYFQNEAQLEKSRLLSDRFSAERPKGSFSTLEIQRTEQGDSAMYLCVSSFRQGARTGELFFGEGSRLTVL.

In its sample, this clonotype was seen a few times. The chain employs TRBV28 and TRBJ1-2; no clear D gene. Trimming shortened V by 7 bases and J by 1 base, and 16 bases separated the two germline ends. From germline, CDR1 is MDHEN and CDR2 SYDVKM. The CDR3 extends over 15 amino acids. CDR3 DNA: TGTGCCAGCAACCGGGTCTCCCTGATTAACTATGGCTACACCTTC. Translating gives CASNRVSLINYGYTF.

This clonotype was seen more than once but under ten times. The rearrangement uses TRBV10-3 and TRBJ1-5; TRBD1 might be the D (5 bases). CDR1 and CDR2 (germline): ENHRY, SYGVKD. This CDR3 has 16 residues. V dropped 0 bases and J dropped 0 bases, with 9 bases sitting between them. The CDR3 DNA reads as TGTGCCATCAGTGAGTCCGAGGGACCTAGCAATCAGCCCCAGCATTTT. As protein: CAISESEGPSNQPQHF.

The J gene is TRBJ2-5, the V gene TRBV11-3, with TRBD2 as a possible D gene (5 bases). Germline values: CDR1 SGHNT, CDR2 YENEEA. This CDR3 is 14 amino acids long. V dropped 2 bases and J dropped 2 bases, with 9 bases sitting between them. CDR3 sequence: CASSLSGMQETQYF. Written as DNA, the CDR3 is TGTGCCAGCAGCTTATCGGGGATGCAAGAGACCCAGTACTTC.

This clonotype was found a few times. The CDR3 here is CASSIGVTSSYEQYF. In DNA, the CDR3 is TGTGCCAGCAGCATCGGAGTTACCTCCTCCTACGAGCAGTACTTC. The rearrangement uses TRBV12-3 or TRBV12-4 and TRBJ2-7; D uncertain. This CDR3 spans 15 amino acids. Trimming shortened V by 6 bases and J by 0 bases, and 15 bases separated the two germline ends.

This clonotype was seen only a few times. J is TRBJ1-1 and V is TRBV6-5; a weak D match, TRBD1 (5 bases). This CDR3 contains 14 residues. V was shortened by 3 bases and J by 4 bases, with 12 bases between the two germline ends. Germline values: CDR1 MNHEY, CDR2 SVGAGI. In DNA form, the CDR3 reads TGTGCCAGCAGTTATTATACCGACAGCACTGAAGCTTTCTTT. Amino acids: CASSYYTDSTEAFF.

The sample holds a few counts of this clonotype. This chain joins TRBV7-9 and TRBJ2-3; D might be TRBD1 (5 bases). The CDR3 is 14 amino acids. Germline assignment: CDR1 SEHNR and CDR2 FQNEAQ (reference sequence). V shed 0 bases and J shed 4 bases, with 8 bases lying between them. The CDR3 DNA reads as TGTGCCAGCAGCTTAGCCCAGGGCGCAGATACGCAGTATTTT. Its translation is CASSLAQGADTQYF.

Details on this clonotype: The junction differs from germline at one of its ends, possibly a read error. The gene calls are TRBV2 and TRBJ2-5; the match to TRBD1 covers 9 bases. The germline V gene encodes CDR1 SNHLY and CDR2 FYNNEI. The CDR3 has 12 amino acids. This chain's CDR3 is CASRGSRQGGIF. Here the CDR3 DNA reads TGTGCCAGCAGGGGTTCCCGACAGGGGGGGATCTTC. The full variable domain, completed using reference TRBV2 and TRBJ2-5, is EPEVTQTPSHQVTQMGQEVILRCVPISNHLYFYWYRQILGQKVEFLVSFYNNEISEKSEIFDDQFSVERPDGSNFTLKIRSTKLEDSAMYFCASRGSRQGGIFGPGTRLLVL.

This clonotype was recorded many times. The gene calls are TRBV7-9 and TRBJ2-7, with 8 bases fitting TRBD1. CDR1 is SEHNR and CDR2 is FQNEAQ in the germline V gene (reference sequence). CDR3 length: 13 amino acids. Unmatched junction bases numbered 5, after V lost 4 bases and J lost 6 bases. The CDR3 loop is CASSYPGTGEQYV. The CDR3 nucleotides read TGTGCCAGCAGCTACCCCGGGACAGGCGAGCAGTACGTC.

Only a few counts were recorded for this clonotype. The genes are TRBV29-1 and TRBJ1-2; D call uncertain. Between the trimmed V and J ends, which lost 2 bases and 4 bases, there was a span of 11 bases. CDR1 is SQVTM and CDR2 is ANQGSEA in the germline V gene. CDR3 length: 13 residues. The CDR3 reads CSVEFTQSYGYTF. The CDR3, as DNA: TGCAGCGTTGAATTCACACAGTCCTATGGCTACACCTTC.